The 10 T cell receptor beta chains given below trace back to one sample, sequenced in a study of human T cells and chemical hapten exposure. Time point indicated: patch test 3, about 24 weeks after DPC sensitization. The treatment was: therapeutic diphenylcyclopropenone sensitization with weekly scalp DPC. TCRdb ran MiXCR on the RACE reads and lists one entry per CDR3 protein. The sample lists tens of thousands of distinct CDR3 sequences; around 13% were seen once. Sequencing was performed on whole blood, taken in connection with sensitization to the hapten diphenylcyclopropenone (DPC). Every receptor here comes from a woman between 45 and 65 years old with alopecia areata. Some clones in this sample may be carry-over from other donors' samples.

This clonotype was picked up many times. The rearrangement joins TRBV4-1 to TRBJ2-1; TRBD2 aligns across 11 bases. V shed 2 bases, J shed 4 bases, and the junction held 1 base outside the gene matches. There are 15 residues in the CDR3. Germline V gene lookup returns CDR1 MGHRA and CDR2 YSYEKL. The DNA for the CDR3 is TGCGCCAGCAGCCAAACTAGCGGGAGTTACAATGAGCAGTTCTTC. Translating it yields CASSQTSGSYNEQFF.

The chain employs TRBV6-6 and TRBJ1-3; D gene ambiguous. This CDR3 has 17 residues. Per the germline V gene, CDR1 is MNHNY and CDR2 is SVGAGI (reference sequence). Trimming pared 2 bases from V and 2 bases from J, leaving 16 bases between. The CDR3 DNA is TGTGCCAGCAGTTACAATCAAAATCGGTGGCCTGGAAACACCATATATTTT. Its protein is CASSYNQNRWPGNTIYF.

The chain uses TRBV9 and TRBJ2-7, with TRBD1 as a possible D gene (6 bases). Germline assignment: CDR1 SGDLS and CDR2 YYNGEE. The CDR3 runs 14 residues. V shed 0 bases and J shed 5 bases, with 12 bases lying between them. CDR3 in DNA: TGTGCCAGCAGCGTAGGGCAGGGGTTCAACGAGCAGTACTTC. Translated: CASSVGQGFNEQYF.

This clonotype was counted ten times or more. The chain carries TRBV6-4 and TRBJ2-1, with 7 bases identical to TRBD1. CDR3 size: 16 residues. Trimming at V came to 1 base and at J to 6 bases, leaving 9 bases not matched to a gene. Germline values: CDR1 MRHNA, CDR2 SNTAGT. CDR3 nucleotide sequence: TGTGCCAGCAGTGACTTGACAGGGACCCCGGCCAATGAGCAGTTCTTC. Translated: CASSDLTGTPANEQFF.

The V gene is TRBV14, the J gene TRBJ1-1; D gene uncertain. The germline gives CDR1 SGHDN, CDR2 FVKESK. CDR3 length equals 14 residues. V was shortened by 3 bases and J by 1 base, with 9 bases between the two germline ends. The CDR3 spells CASSHTRGNTEAFF. CDR3 coding DNA: TGTGCCAGCAGCCATACACGGGGGAACACTGAAGCTTTCTTT.

The chain has TRBV12-3 or TRBV12-4 and TRBJ2-7, with 7 bases identical to TRBD2. Losses at the gene ends were 8 bases for V and 4 bases for J; bases not matched to a gene: 8. There are 13 residues in the CDR3. The CDR3: CASRRGSPYEQYF. The CDR3 coding sequence is TGTGCCAGCCGGCGGGGGTCCCCTTACGAGCAGTACTTC.

This clonotype has only one observation. V usage is TRBV15 and J usage is TRBJ2-5, with 7 nucleotides matching TRBD2. V was pared by 1 base and J by 0 bases, with 5 bases of the junction left unmatched. This CDR3 has 16 residues. CDR1 and CDR2 from the germline V gene are LNHNV and YYDKDF (reference sequence). CDR3 loop: CATSRGLAADQETQYF. Written as DNA, the CDR3 is TGTGCCACCAGCAGAGGGCTAGCGGCGGACCAAGAGACCCAGTACTTC.

A few counts support this clonotype. The CDR3 loop reads CASSLEGRTEAFF. The CDR3 coding sequence is TGCGCCAGCAGCTTGGAGGGGCGCACTGAAGCTTTCTTT. V is TRBV5-1 and J is TRBJ1-1; possible D gene TRBD1, 5 bases. The CDR3 spans 13 residues. The V and J ends lost 0 bases and 4 bases respectively, with 7 bases between them. The germline gives CDR1 SGHRS, CDR2 YFSETQ.

This clonotype was counted at least ten times. V gene TRBV5-1 combines with J gene TRBJ1-2; a weak D match, TRBD1 (6 bases). V shed 4 bases and J shed 2 bases, with 9 bases lying between them. CDR1 is SGHRS and CDR2 is YFSETQ in the germline V gene. This CDR3 comprises 13 residues. Written as DNA, the CDR3 is TGCGCCAGCAGCCTGGACAGCAACTATGGCTACACCTTC. It translates to CASSLDSNYGYTF.

There are a few counts of this clonotype. The rearrangement links TRBV7-6 to TRBJ1-4, with D perhaps matching TRBD1 (6 bases). Germline loops: CDR1 SGHVS, CDR2 FNYEAQ. CDR3 length: 13 residues. Trimming removed 8 bases at V and 8 bases at J, with 15 bases between. CDR3 residues: CASGYREGEKLFF. As DNA, the CDR3 is TGTGCCAGCGGGTACAGGGAGGGGGAAAAACTGTTTTTT.